Shown below are 8 T cell receptor beta chains from a single sample sequenced in a study of CD8 T cells in ankylosing spondylitis. TCRdb redid the calling of the 5' RACE reads with MiXCR, one entry per CDR3 protein. The sample yields tens of thousands of distinct CDR3 sequences, roughly 5% seen once. Specimen: blood, either unsorted or a sorted T cell fraction (not recorded which). These receptors were collected from a male donor with ankylosing spondylitis or in good health (not recorded which).

The chain employs TRBV14 and TRBJ1-6; D ambiguous. The V end lost 4 bases, the J end lost 6 bases, and 10 bases lay between the germline ends. The CDR3 has 14 residues. Germline V gene sequence: CDR1 SGHDN, CDR2 FVKESK. This CDR3 reads CASSPPGPNSPLHF. The CDR3 DNA reads TGTGCCAGCAGCCCCCCCGGACCTAATTCACCCCTCCACTTT.

This clonotype was seen repeatedly, ten times or more. This sequence joins TRBV5-1 and TRBJ2-1; TRBD2 agrees at 10 bases. The CDR3 spans 15 residues. J lost 7 bases, V lost 2 bases, and 6 bases had no gene match. The germline gives CDR1 SGHRS, CDR2 YFSETQ. CDR3 bases: TGCGCCAGCAGCTTAAGCGGGGGGGCCGGGAATGAGCAGTTCTTC. This translates into CASSLSGGAGNEQFF.

This clonotype has a count of ten or more. This chain uses TRBV29-1 with TRBJ2-2; TRBD2 matches at 12 bases. Germline CDR1 reads SQVTM; CDR2 reads ANQGSEA. After removal of 7 bases from V and 1 base from J, the junction contained 4 bases not matched to a gene. This CDR3 region has 15 residues. This CDR3 reads CSGMGLAGNTGELFF. The CDR3 DNA reads TGCAGCGGCATGGGACTAGCGGGGAACACCGGGGAGCTGTTTTTT.

This clonotype was detected ten times or more. The chain is built from TRBV5-1 and TRBJ2-7, with 10 bases that match TRBD1. This CDR3 spans 15 amino acids. J was trimmed by 2 bases and V by 0 bases; bases with no gene match: 2. Germline-derived CDR1 and CDR2 are SGHRS and YFSETQ. The CDR3 protein is CASSLEGTGAYEQYF. The CDR3 DNA reads TGCGCCAGCAGCTTGGAGGGGACAGGGGCCTACGAGCAGTACTTC.

This clonotype showed up many times. This rearrangement joins TRBV5-1 to TRBJ2-5, with 8 bases aligning to TRBD1. Germline V lookup: CDR1 SGHRS, CDR2 YFSETQ. The junction had 5 bases not matched to a gene; V was cut back by 5 bases and J by 5 bases. This CDR3 has 13 amino acids. The CDR3 DNA follows: TGCGCCAGCAGAACTCAGGGGGCTGAGACCCAGTACTTC. This gives the protein CASRTQGAETQYF.

This clonotype was detected many times. The chain is built from TRBV5-1 and TRBJ2-6; D gene unclear. Trimming removed 2 bases from V and 0 bases from J, with 9 bases in between. The CDR3 contains 16 residues. CDR1 is SGHRS and CDR2 is YFSETQ in the germline V gene. CDR3 DNA: TGCGCCAGCAGCTTTCCTACTAACTCTGGGGCCAACGTCCTGACTTTC. It yields the protein CASSFPTNSGANVLTF.

This clonotype came up many times. The chain recombines TRBV3-1 with TRBJ2-6, with 8 positions matching TRBD1. Germline-derived CDR1 and CDR2 are LGHDT and YNNKEL (reference sequence). Trimming at V came to 4 bases and at J to 0 bases, leaving 17 bases not matched to a gene. This CDR3 has 21 residues. The CDR3 DNA follows: TGTGCCAGCAGCCGACCACGGGGACCGGGACAGGAGCACTCTGGGGCCAACGTCCTGACTTTC. Translating it yields CASSRPRGPGQEHSGANVLTF. Full variable domain (missing parts from reference TRBV3-1 and TRBJ2-6): DTAVSQTPKYLVTQMGNDKSIKCEQNLGHDTMYWYKQDSKKFLKIMFSYNNKELIINETVPNRFSPKSPDKAHLNLHINSLELGDSAVYFCASSRPRGPGQEHSGANVLTFGAGSRLTVL.

Ten or more counts support this clonotype. The J gene is TRBJ2-1, the V gene TRBV7-9; unclear D gene. The germline V and J ends were trimmed by 2 bases and 8 bases, with 7 bases remaining between them. The CDR3 contains 12 residues. Per germline, CDR1 SEHNR and CDR2 FQNEAQ (reference sequence). The CDR3 sequence: CASSLLGHEQFF. CDR3 in DNA: TGTGCCAGCAGCTTACTGGGTCATGAGCAGTTCTTC.